This paragraph covers one T cell receptor beta chain sequence. This CDR3 is 14 amino acids long. V shed 6 bases, J shed 7 bases, and the junction held 5 bases outside the gene matches. Germline lookup yields CDR1 MNHEY and CDR2 SVGAGI. Per the original methods: How many nucleated cells were present was estimated from reference gene primer amplification. The protocol was immunoSEQ multiplex PCR, while the TCRdb copy is restricted to in-frame clones and leaves out a portion. V and J calls and clone size follow that table, whereas D and trimming were derived from the DNA. The sample records approximately 65,000 clones, around 86% being singletons. The source of the sample is a study of blood T cell repertoires in COVID-19. Study-wide context: Spain, Italy and the United States supplied samples that represented acute and convalescent COVID-19. Sources were T cells, B-cell-depleted T cells, or PBMCs; the material itself was cDNA or gDNA.

The sequence came from a man between 35 and 55 years old with acute or convalescent COVID-19. The sample taken for sequencing was peripheral blood. This chain links TRBV6-5 with TRBJ2-1; TRBD2 matches at 11 bases. CDR3 region: CASSLAGGRNEQFF. The CDR3, as DNA: TGTGCCAGCAGCCTAGCGGGGGGCAGGAATGAGCAGTTCTTC.